These T cell receptor beta chains were read from a single sample in a study of tumor-infiltrating lymphocytes in localized non-small cell lung cancer. Repertoires were generated with immunoSEQ multiplex PCR, while TCRdb's copy carries only in-frame clones and drops some. The profile shows tens of thousands of clones, 55% to 75% of them singletons. Sequencing input: lung tumor tissue. Every receptor here comes from a human donor with non-small cell lung cancer. Each CDR3 is given with its conserved first and last residue. D genes are given only for firm matches. Size is stated for part of the rows, as once, few or many counts, or as a class when the clone is expanded.

J | V | size | D | CDR3 | DNA
TRBJ1-1 | TRBV19 | . | TRBD1 | CASNTGGTEAFF | TGTGCCAGCAATACAGGGGGCACTGAAGCTTTCTTT
TRBJ2-5 | TRBV9 | . | TRBD1 | CASSLRTGTKETQYF | TGTGCCAGCAGCCTCCGGACAGGGACCAAAGAGACCCAGTACTTC
TRBJ2-7 | TRBV21-1 | . | . | CASSKDRREQYF | TGTGCCAGCAGCAAAGACAGGCGCGAGCAGTACTTC
TRBJ2-1 | TRBV29-1 | . | . | CSTAQVGGNEQFF | TGCAGCACGGCGCAGGTCGGTGGGAATGAGCAGTTCTTC
TRBJ2-1 | TRBV7-2 | few | . | CASSLDLGDEQFF | TGTGCCAGCAGCTTAGACTTGGGTGATGAGCAGTTCTTC
TRBJ1-2 | TRBV28 | . | . | CAVPLGRPNYGYTF | TGTGCCGTGCCTCTGGGACGGCCTAACTATGGCTACACCTTC
TRBJ1-1 | TRBV7-2 | . | . | CASSLGEGRVFQAFF | TGTGCCAGCAGCTTAGGGGAGGGACGGGTTTTTCAAGCTTTCTTT
TRBJ2-5 | TRBV5-5 | . | TRBD2 | CASATGASGRISYF | TGTGCCAGCGCCACTGGGGCTAGCGGGAGAATCAGTTACTTC
TRBJ1-3 | TRBV7-8 | . | . | CASSLGAGLAVSGDTIYF | TGTGCCAGCAGCTTAGGGGCGGGTTTGGCCGTATCTGGGGACACCATATATTTT
TRBJ1-2 | TRBV19 | once | . | CASSIQGKLRGYTF | TGTGCCAGTAGTATTCAAGGGAAGTTAAGAGGCTACACCTTC
TRBJ1-1 | TRBV2 | . | TRBD1 | CASSVRDREAFF | TGTGCCAGCAGTGTAAGGGACAGGGAGGCTTTCTTT
TRBJ2-5 | TRBV7-3 | . | . | CASSPTGVQETQYF | TGTGCCAGCAGCCCTACGGGGGTTCAAGAGACCCAGTACTTC
TRBJ2-1 | TRBV29-1 | . | . | CSVVERQAYNEQFF | TGCAGCGTTGTTGAAAGACAGGCGTACAATGAGCAGTTCTTC
TRBJ1-1 | TRBV30 | . | . | CAWSTQGGTEAFF | TGTGCCTGGAGTACCCAGGGAGGGACTGAAGCTTTCTTT
TRBJ2-5 | TRBV5-1 | . | . | CASSLGVKEETQYF | TGCGCCAGCAGCTTGGGGGTAAAGGAAGAGACCCAGTACTTC
TRBJ2-1 | TRBV5-1 | . | TRBD1 | CASSLGTERRDEQFF | TGCGCCAGCAGTTTAGGGACAGAGAGACGGGATGAGCAGTTCTTC
TRBJ1-1 | TRBV27 | few | TRBD1 | CASSLLDRVGTEAFF | TGTGCCAGCAGTCTGCTGGACAGGGTGGGCACTGAAGCTTTCTTT
TRBJ2-2 | TRBV19 | . | TRBD1 | CASSIGTGSTGELFF | TGTGCCAGTAGTATCGGGACAGGGAGCACCGGGGAGCTGTTTTTT
TRBJ1-1 | TRBV21-1 | few | . | CASSARGWNTEAFF | TGTGCCAGCAGCGCCCGGGGCTGGAACACTGAAGCTTTCTTT
TRBJ2-5 | TRBV5-5 | . | TRBD2 | CASSGLAGPQETQYF | TGTGCCAGCAGCGGACTAGCGGGTCCTCAAGAGACCCAGTACTTC
TRBJ2-7 | TRBV5-6 | . | TRBD1 | CASSNRDRSSYEQYF | TGTGCCAGCAGCAACCGGGACAGGAGCTCCTACGAGCAGTACTTC
TRBJ2-1 | TRBV7-9 | . | TRBD2 | CASSGKSGNSYNEQFF | TGTGCCAGCAGCGGTAAGAGCGGGAACTCCTACAATGAGCAGTTCTTC
TRBJ1-1 | TRBV11-2 | few | . | CASSPEAAKAFF | TGTGCCAGCAGCCCAGAGGCGGCTAAAGCTTTCTTT
TRBJ2-2 | TRBV9 | . | TRBD2 | CASSVGLAVNTGELFF | TGTGCCAGCAGCGTAGGACTAGCGGTGAACACCGGGGAGCTGTTTTTT
TRBJ2-7 | TRBV27 | . | TRBD2 | CASSRGASGSYEQYF | TGTGCCAGCAGTCGGGGGGCTAGCGGGAGCTACGAGCAGTACTTC
TRBJ1-5 | TRBV12-1 | . | . | CASSLPRAYSHQPQHF | TGTGCCAGCAGCTTGCCCCGGGCCTACTCCCATCAGCCCCAGCATTTT
TRBJ2-5 | TRBV11-1 | . | . | CASSLAEGKRETQYF | TGTGCCAGCAGCTTAGCGGAGGGAAAAAGAGAGACCCAGTACTTC
TRBJ1-1 | TRBV7-9 | . | TRBD1 | CASSFGQGAPRAEAFF | TGTGCCAGCAGCTTCGGACAGGGGGCGCCCAGGGCTGAAGCTTTCTTT
TRBJ2-2 | TRBV4-3 | . | TRBD2 | CASSQESGRGAGELFF | TGCGCCAGCAGCCAAGAAAGCGGGAGAGGGGCCGGGGAGCTGTTTTTT
TRBJ2-3 | TRBV7-9 | . | TRBD1 | CASSSRDRGLDTQYF | TGTGCCAGCAGCTCGAGGGACAGGGGGCTAGATACGCAGTATTTT
TRBJ2-3 | TRBV25-1 | . | . | CASSEWKGASTDTQYF | TGTGCCAGCAGTGAATGGAAGGGCGCGAGCACAGATACGCAGTATTTT
TRBJ1-4 | TRBV5-4 | few | . | CASSFGGTNEKLFF | TGTGCCAGCAGCTTTGGGGGTACTAATGAAAAACTGTTTTTT
TRBJ2-7 | TRBV10-3 | . | . | CAISESGAVTYEQYF | TGTGCCATCAGTGAGTCGGGGGCGGTGACCTACGAGCAGTACTTC
TRBJ2-5 | TRBV5-6 | . | . | CASSLGGFQETQYF | TGTGCCAGCAGCTTGGGGGGGTTCCAAGAGACCCAGTACTTC
TRBJ1-1 | TRBV6-1 | . | TRBD1 | CASSPGAGGSFEAFF | TGTGCCAGCAGTCCTGGGGCAGGGGGCTCTTTTGAAGCTTTCTTT
TRBJ2-2 | TRBV5-1 | . | TRBD2 | CASSLVAGDPTGELFF | TGCGCCAGCAGCTTGGTGGCGGGAGACCCTACCGGGGAGCTGTTTTTT
TRBJ2-5 | TRBV19 | . | . | CASSIDRGTQYF | TGTGCCAGTAGTATAGACCGCGGGACCCAGTACTTC
TRBJ2-1 | TRBV7-6 | few | . | CASSLGGPSSYNEQFF | TGTGCCAGCAGCTTAGGGGGGCCAAGCTCCTACAATGAGCAGTTCTTC
TRBJ2-1 | TRBV9 | . | . | CASSVDIYNEQFF | TGTGCCAGCAGCGTAGACATATACAATGAGCAGTTCTTC
TRBJ2-7 | TRBV11-3 | once | . | CASSFPGLNSYEQYF | TGTGCCAGCAGCTTCCCGGGCCTAAACTCCTACGAGCAGTACTTC
TRBJ1-5 | TRBV18 | . | . | CASSRGHSAMEPQHF | TGTGCCAGCTCACGGGGACACTCCGCGATGGAGCCCCAGCATTTT
TRBJ1-2 | TRBV5-1 | . | . | CASSLDSNYGYTF | TGCGCCAGCAGCTTGGACAGCAACTATGGCTACACCTTC
TRBJ2-1 | TRBV6-6 | once | . | CASSLLGNSYNEQFF | TGTGCCAGCAGCTTACTCGGTAACTCCTACAATGAGCAGTTCTTC
TRBJ1-4 | TRBV11-2 | few | TRBD1 | CASSRQGTALDEKLFF | TGTGCCAGCAGCAGACAGGGGACAGCATTAGATGAAAAACTGTTTTTT
TRBJ2-2 | TRBV28 | . | . | CASRRLGRSDEELFF | TGTGCCAGCAGGCGACTGGGTCGTTCCGACGAGGAGCTGTTTTTT
TRBJ2-1 | TRBV5-5 | . | . | CASSLEPGLGEQFF | TGTGCCAGCAGCTTGGAACCGGGACTGGGTGAGCAGTTCTTC
TRBJ2-5 | TRBV4-1 | . | . | CAGSHSSVMQETQYF | TGCGCCGGCAGCCACAGTAGCGTAATGCAAGAGACCCAGTACTTC
TRBJ2-5 | TRBV7-9 | . | . | CASSLATVGKQETQYF | TGTGCCAGCAGCTTAGCGACCGTGGGGAAACAAGAGACCCAGTACTTC
TRBJ2-2 | TRBV7-2 | . | . | CASSFKGRDTGELFF | TGTGCCAGCAGCTTCAAGGGCAGGGACACCGGGGAGCTGTTTTTT
TRBJ2-5 | TRBV10-3 | . | . | CAISESAKTQYF | TGTGCCATCAGTGAGTCCGCCAAAACCCAGTACTTC
TRBJ2-7 | TRBV5-1 | . | . | CASSLGGSDPRQYF | TGCGCCAGCAGCTTGGGTGGCAGCGACCCACGGCAGTACTTC
TRBJ1-1 | TRBV7-8 | few | . | CASSSHRVPNTEAFF | TGTGCCAGCAGCTCCCATAGGGTCCCGAACACTGAAGCTTTCTTT
TRBJ2-4 | TRBV5-1 | few | . | CASSLAGYRAKNIQYF | TGCGCCAGCAGCTTGGCAGGCTACAGGGCCAAAAACATTCAGTACTTC